One and the same sample provided the 30 T cell receptor beta chains below, sequenced in a study of blood T cells in healthy people across ages. Primed by a sample-barcoded 5' primer and a J-beta primer mix, a second PCR proceeded for about 7 to 12 cycles. One entry per CDR3 protein results from TCRdb running MiXCR on the 5' RACE reads. The repertoire includes hundreds of thousands of distinct CDR3 sequences, around 32% of them detected once, and over 15% sits in the top ten. The sample consisted of blood. Source of these receptors: a woman of 80 years or more in good health.

This chain uses TRBV5-1 with TRBJ1-1; D gene ambiguous. Trimming took off 5 bases at V and 0 bases at J, with 17 bases between the two ends. Germline assignment: CDR1 SGHRS and CDR2 YFSETQ. There are 16 residues in the CDR3. The CDR3 sequence is CASSPDGLGMNTEAFF. The CDR3, as DNA: TGCGCCAGCAGTCCGGACGGGCTTGGTATGAACACTGAAGCTTTCTTT. Based on the CDR3 plus reference TRBV5-1 and TRBJ1-1, the full variable domain is KAGVTQTPRYLIKTRGQQVTLSCSPISGHRSVSWYQQTPGQGLQFLFEYFSETQRNKGNFPGRFSGRQFSNSRSEMNVSTLELGDSALYLCASSPDGLGMNTEAFFGQGTRLTVV.

This clonotype was counted many times. This chain joins TRBV12-3 or TRBV12-4 and TRBJ2-1; D gene unclear. This CDR3 is built from 13 residues. The V end lost 2 bases, the J end lost 8 bases, and 10 bases lay between the germline ends. The CDR3 region has the DNA TGTGCCAGCAGTTTATCAGGCGTGGATGAGCAGTTCTTC. Its translation: CASSLSGVDEQFF.

In this sample, this clonotype turned up many times. The chain carries TRBV4-2 and TRBJ2-5, with TRBD2 matching over 8 bases. Germline lookup yields CDR1 LGHNA and CDR2 YNFKEQ. After removal of 5 bases from V and 5 bases from J, the junction contained 7 bases not matched to a gene. The length of the CDR3 is 14 residues. CDR3 sequence: CASSGRGGRETQYF. The CDR3 DNA sequence: TGTGCCAGCAGCGGACGCGGGGGGCGGGAGACCCAGTACTTC.

This CDR3 reads CASSLARGQTADVEYF. CDR3 DNA: TGTGCCAGCAGTTTAGCGCGAGGACAGACCGCAGATGTGGAGTATTTT. This chain joins TRBV12-3 or TRBV12-4 and TRBJ2-3, with D possibly matching TRBD1 (6 bases). Deletions cut 0 bases from V and 13 bases from J, with 23 bases between. This CDR3 has 16 residues.

Note on this clonotype: A junction boundary mismatches the germline segment, possibly from a read error. DNA for the CDR3: TGTACCAGCAGCTCTACCTCCCAGGGGGCGCGGAACTATGGCTACACCTTC. Translating gives CTSSSTSQGARNYGYTF. The rearrangement links TRBV5-6 to TRBJ1-2; 8 nucleotides line up with TRBD1. The CDR3 contains 17 residues. Germline V gene lookup returns CDR1 SGHDT and CDR2 YYEEEE.

A remark on this clonotype: Relative to the germline gene, one junction end is altered; a read error may explain this. The chain employs TRBV5-5 and TRBJ1-6; D is unresolved. The germline gives CDR1 SGHKS, CDR2 YYEKEE (reference sequence). The CDR3 runs 14 residues. CDR3: CASTLRENNSPPHF. CDR3 DNA sequence: TGTGCCAGCACCCTAAGGGAGAATAATTCACCCCCCCACTTT.

This clonotype was recorded only once. The J gene is TRBJ2-1, the V gene TRBV5-1, with D uncertain. V was trimmed by 3 bases and J by 0 bases, leaving 10 bases between them. Germline V gene sequence: CDR1 SGHRS, CDR2 YFSETQ. This CDR3 comprises 15 residues. The CDR3 nucleotides read TGCGCCAGCAGCTCCTACCTCAGCTCCTACAATGAGCAGTTCTTC. This sequence encodes CASSSYLSSYNEQFF.

This chain links TRBV12-3 or TRBV12-4 with TRBJ1-2; 8 nucleotides line up with TRBD1. With 6 bases clipped from V and 4 bases from J, the junction kept 7 bases outside the gene matches. The CDR3 consists of 14 residues. The CDR3 coding sequence is TGTGCCAGCAGAGGACAGGGAGACTTCTATGGCTACACCTTC. It yields the protein CASRGQGDFYGYTF.

The sample holds many counts of this clonotype. The rearrangement joins TRBV5-1 to TRBJ2-2; TRBD1 agrees at 7 bases. V lost 0 bases, J lost 2 bases, and 1 base stayed unmatched. Germline loops: CDR1 SGHRS, CDR2 YFSETQ. There are 15 residues in the CDR3. The CDR3 nucleotides are TGCGCCAGCAGCTTGGGGGACAGAAACACCGGGGAGCTGTTTTTT. Translated, it gives CASSLGDRNTGELFF.

This clonotype was counted at least ten times. This chain connects TRBV7-8 to TRBJ2-4; perhaps TRBD1 as D (5 bases). The germline V gene encodes CDR1 SGHVS and CDR2 FQNEAQ. The CDR3 is 15 residues long. V was clipped by 1 base and J by 1 base, with 8 bases between them. Written as DNA, the CDR3 is TGTGCCAGCAGCTTAGAACCAGGGGCCAAAAACATTCAGTACTTC. Residues: CASSLEPGAKNIQYF.

This clonotype was observed a few times. Being one base from a much bigger clone, this may be a read error. The chain joins TRBV24-1 to TRBJ2-7; 9 bases fit TRBD1. CDR3 size: 17 residues. With 3 bases clipped from V and 7 bases from J, the junction kept 15 bases outside the gene matches. Germline V gene lookup returns CDR1 KGHDR and CDR2 SFDVKD. CDR3 protein: CATSDQTGGISYNEQYF. Written as DNA, the CDR3 is TGTGCCACCAGTGATCAGACAGGGGGGATATCCTACAATGAGCAGTACTTC.

This clonotype came up many times. The chain employs TRBV7-3 and TRBJ2-1, with 9 bases identical to TRBD2. The trim removed 6 bases at V and 4 bases at J, leaving 7 bases unmatched. CDR3 length: 15 amino acids. CDR1 SGHTA and CDR2 FQGTGA come from the germline V gene. In nucleotides, the CDR3 is TGTGCCAGCAGTACAGCGGGGGGAACTTACAATGAGCAGTTCTTC. This sequence encodes CASSTAGGTYNEQFF. The full variable domain, with the rest looked up from reference TRBV7-3 and TRBJ2-1, is GAGVSQTPSNKVTEKGKYVELRCDPISGHTALYWYRQSLGQGPEFLIYFQGTGAADDSGLPNDRFFAVRPEGSVSTLKIQRTERGDSAVYLCASSTAGGTYNEQFFGPGTRLTVL.

The count of this clonotype is one. The genes are TRBV4-2 and TRBJ2-4; no clear D gene. The tail of the sequence fits TRBJ2-7 better, so the J call may be wrong. Per germline, CDR1 LGHNA and CDR2 YNFKEQ. The CDR3 contains 14 residues. In nucleotides, the CDR3 is TGTGCCAGCAGCCCGAGCAAGGGCCCCCACGAGCAGTACTTC. Its translation: CASSPSKGPHEQYF.

This clonotype was recorded many times. The chain recombines TRBV28 with TRBJ1-1, with 11 bases aligning to TRBD1. CDR3 length equals 15 residues. Per germline, CDR1 MDHEN and CDR2 SYDVKM. V was clipped by 2 bases and J by 5 bases; unmatched bases: 4. In DNA form, the CDR3 reads TGTGCCAGCAGTTTACCCGGGACAGGGGGTACTGAAGCTTTCTTT. It is translated as CASSLPGTGGTEAFF. The full variable domain, completed using reference TRBV28 and TRBJ1-1, is DVKVTQSSRYLVKRTGEKVFLECVQDMDHENMFWYRQDPGLGLRLIYFSYDVKMKEKGDIPEGYSVSREKKERFSLILESASTNQTSMYLCASSLPGTGGTEAFFGQGTRLTVV.

The gene calls are TRBV15 and TRBJ2-5, with 8 bases identical to TRBD1. The J call may be in error: the DNA end matches TRBJ2-4 better. The CDR3 loop spans 15 amino acids. Germline values: CDR1 LNHNV, CDR2 YYDKDF (reference sequence). CDR3 bases: TGTGCCACCAGCAGGCCGGGGACAGGCAAAAACATTCAGTACTTC. This sequence encodes CATSRPGTGKNIQYF.

About this clonotype: A read error is possible here, since a much larger clone lies one base away. The chain couples TRBV7-2 to TRBJ2-3; D remains unclear. V lost 0 bases, J lost 2 bases, and 9 bases lay in between. The CDR3 length is 15 residues. Germline V gene lookup returns CDR1 SGHTA and CDR2 FQGNSA. CDR3 sequence reads: CASSLAASFTDTQYF. The CDR3 DNA is TGTGCCAGCAGCTTAGCGGCCTCCTTCACAGATACGCAGTATTTT.

The rearrangement links TRBV20-1 to TRBJ2-7, with a tentative D call TRBD1 (6 bases). The CDR3 is made up of 13 amino acids. CDR1 DFQATT and CDR2 SNEGSKA come from the germline V gene (reference sequence). Trimming stripped 5 bases from V and 2 bases from J, with 13 bases between. The DNA of the CDR3 is TGCAGTGCTGGGGTCAGGGGACCCTACGAGCAGTACTTC. Translated, it gives CSAGVRGPYEQYF.

This sequence joins TRBV4-3 and TRBJ1-1; D call uncertain. The CDR3 runs 15 residues. Germline loops: CDR1 LGHNA, CDR2 YSLEER. Deletions cut 0 bases from V and 6 bases from J, with 14 bases between. The CDR3 nucleotides read TGCGCCAGCAGCCAAGAGAAAGGGTCCCTCCCTGAAGCTTTCTTT. It codes for CASSQEKGSLPEAFF.

V usage is TRBV7-2 and J usage is TRBJ2-3, with D perhaps TRBD1 (7 bases). Trimming removed 8 bases from V and 0 bases from J, with 15 bases in between. This CDR3 has 15 residues. Germline CDR1 is SGHTA and CDR2 is FQGNSA. Here the CDR3 reads CASSRGAASTDTQYF. The DNA of the CDR3 is TGTGCCAGCTCCAGGGGGGCCGCTAGCACAGATACGCAGTATTTT.

This rearrangement joins TRBV6-1 to TRBJ2-6, with D possibly being TRBD1 (5 bases). The germline V gene encodes CDR1 MNHNS and CDR2 SASEGT. V gave up 3 bases and J gave up 0 bases, with 15 bases separating them. This CDR3 contains 18 residues. CDR3 sequence: CASSDEPDSSSGANVLTF. CDR3 DNA: TGTGCCAGCAGTGATGAGCCTGACAGCAGCTCTGGGGCCAACGTCCTGACTTTC.

About this clonotype itself: A much larger clone differs from this one at a single base, so this may be a read error. The chain joins TRBV20-1 to TRBJ2-3; 8 positions match TRBD2. The CDR3 consists of 14 residues. Germline V lookup: CDR1 DFQATT, CDR2 SNEGSKA (reference sequence). CDR3 DNA sequence: TGCAGTGCTAGAGCCGGGGGGGCGGGAGATACGAAGTATTTT. Amino acid sequence: CSARAGGAGDTKYF.

The chain links TRBV20-1 to TRBJ1-6; 7 bases line up with TRBD1. Trimming took 6 bases from V and 8 from J; bases not matched to a gene: 13. This CDR3 contains 15 residues. Germline values: CDR1 DFQATT, CDR2 SNEGSKA (reference sequence). The CDR3, as DNA: TGCAGTGCAGTACCGACAGGGTTTGAGTATTCACCCCTCCACTTT. Encoded protein: CSAVPTGFEYSPLHF.

The rearrangement links TRBV27 to TRBJ1-2, with 9 bases fitting TRBD1. Germline CDR1 reads MNHEY; CDR2 reads SMNVEV (reference sequence). The junction had 4 bases not matched to a gene; V was cut back by 5 bases and J by 0 bases. The CDR3 contains 15 residues. DNA for the CDR3: TGTGCCAGCAGTCCCGACAGGGGGGCTAACTATGGCTACACCTTC. Translated: CASSPDRGANYGYTF.

In its sample, this clonotype was seen a few times. This chain connects TRBV20-1 to TRBJ2-1; TRBD1 aligns across 7 bases. The J call may not be correct, given that the DNA end is closer to TRBJ2-7. CDR3 length: 16 residues. Germline V CDR1 and CDR2: DFQATT, SNEGSKA (reference sequence). For the CDR3, the DNA is TGCAGTGCTATTTACGCGACAGGGAACTCCTACAATGAGCAGTACTTC. The encoded protein is CSAIYATGNSYNEQYF.

The chain carries TRBV20-1 and TRBJ2-5, with 7 positions matching TRBD1. Germline trimming cut 0 bases from V and 4 bases from J; bases unmatched to any gene: 5. The germline V gene has CDR1 DFQATT and CDR2 SNEGSKA (reference sequence). The CDR3 contains 14 residues. DNA of the CDR3: TGCAGTGCTAGAGATCAAGGGGGCTTAGAGACCCAGTACTTC. Translated: CSARDQGGLETQYF.

As to this clonotype: This may stem from a read error, because a much larger clone lies one nucleotide away. As DNA, the CDR3 is TGTGCCAGCAGTCGGAAGGGTAAATCCTACAATAAGCAGTTCTTC. It translates to CASSRKGKSYNKQFF. The chain joins TRBV11-3 to TRBJ2-1; the D is unclear. This CDR3 is 15 amino acids long. The V gene's germline CDR1 is SGHNT and CDR2 YENEEA.

This clonotype has at least ten counts. The chain carries TRBV20-1 and TRBJ2-1; D gene uncertain. The V end was cut by 0 bases, the J end by 0 bases, with 6 bases between. The CDR3 sequence is 14 residues long. In germline, CDR1 is DFQATT, CDR2 SNEGSKA (reference sequence). The CDR3 here is CSARDYRSYNEQFF. CDR3 sequence (DNA): TGCAGTGCTAGAGATTACCGCTCCTACAATGAGCAGTTCTTC.

CDR3 region: CASSFGTPTDTQYF. The CDR3 region has the DNA TGTGCCAGCAGTTTCGGGACTCCTACAGATACGCAGTATTTT. The gene calls are TRBV13 and TRBJ2-3, with a weak D call TRBD2 (6 bases). CDR1 is PRHDT, CDR2 FYEKMQ, per germline (reference sequence). This CDR3 spans 14 amino acids. The germline V and J ends were trimmed by 6 bases and 3 bases, with 13 bases remaining between them.

This clonotype was counted at least ten times. The V gene is TRBV4-2, the J gene TRBJ2-1; 9 nucleotides match TRBD2. CDR1 and CDR2 from the germline V gene are LGHNA and YNFKEQ. The CDR3 has 16 amino acids. Trimming removed 0 bases from V and 5 bases from J; junction bases left unmatched: 5. CDR3 in DNA: TGTGCCAGCAGCCAAGAGGGCGGGGGGGTGAACAATGAGCAGTTCTTC. Translating gives CASSQEGGGVNNEQFF.

This clonotype was seen ten or more times. The chain uses TRBV20-1 and TRBJ1-4; TRBD1 might be the D (5 bases). V lost 4 bases and J 0 bases, leaving 9 bases between the germline ends. The CDR3 extends over 14 amino acids. CDR1 is DFQATT, CDR2 SNEGSKA, per germline (reference sequence). Here the CDR3 DNA reads TGCAGTGCTACCCGAGGGGCAACTAATGAAAAACTGTTTTTT. Translated: CSATRGATNEKLFF.